This T cell receptor (beta chain) emerged from a study of T cell changes during pregnancy in multiple sclerosis. Trimming took 3 bases from V and 1 from J; bases not matched to a gene: 4. CDR3 size: 15 residues. CDR1 SNHLY and CDR2 FYNNEI come from the germline V gene. TCRdb's copy holds only in-frame clones and misses some; the assay was immunoSEQ multiplex PCR. The sample comprises approximately 45,000 clones, roughly 84% of which are singletons, and 0.64% rests with the top ten. The origin of this receptor is a female donor with multiple sclerosis, enrolled in a pregnancy study. This material consisted of CD4+ T cells from peripheral blood mononuclear cells, taken before pregnancy. This chain uses TRBV2 with TRBJ1-1; 8 nucleotides line up with TRBD1. In nucleotides, the CDR3 is TGTGCCAGCAGTGAGACAGGGGCCGGGAACACTGAAGCTTTCTTT. Encoded protein: CASSETGAGNTEAFF.